A selection of T cell receptor beta chains follows, all from one sample in a study of control samples from healthy donors and cancer patients. Sequencing was performed with immunoSEQ multiplex PCR; in TCRdb, only in-frame clones are kept and a portion is missing. The sample yields about 97,000 clones, roughly 94% seen once. The sequenced sample was blood. The receptors here all came from a woman aged 18-35 years in good health. The CDR3 runs from the conserved cysteine through the conserved F or W. D genes are given only for firm matches. The size field is filled for only some rows; it gives once, few, many or a size class.

>TRBJ1-1|TRBV12-3/TRBV12-4|NA|NA
TGTGCCAGCCGGGGAGGGAGTGGAGCTTTCTTT
CASRGGSGAFF
>TRBJ2-3|TRBV28|TRBD2|NA
TGTGCCAGCAGTCGGACTAGACACACAGATACGCAGTATTTT
CASSRTRHTDTQYF
>TRBJ2-2|TRBV2|TRBD2|NA
TGTGCCAGCAGAGGACTAGCGGCAAACACCGGGGAGCTGTTTTTT
CASRGLAANTGELFF
>TRBJ1-1|TRBV29-1|NA|NA
TGCAGCGTTGAAGAGGTGGCAGGCGAAGCTTTCTTT
CSVEEVAGEAFF
>TRBJ1-3|TRBV4-1|TRBD1|NA
TGCGCCAGCAGCCAAGATCTTGGGACAGAGGGGTTCGGATCTGGAAACACCATATATTTT
CASSQDLGTEGFGSGNTIYF
>TRBJ2-3|TRBV24-1|TRBD2|NA
TGTGCCACCAGTGAGGCGGGAGGCCCCCCAGATACGCAGTATTTT
CATSEAGGPPDTQYF
>TRBJ2-2|TRBV6-2/TRBV6-3|TRBD2|NA
TGTGCCAGCAGCCGTCTAGCGGACACCGGGGAGCTGTTTTTT
CASSRLADTGELFF
>TRBJ1-2|TRBV30|NA|NA
TGTGCCTGGAGTGATCAGCACTATGGCTACACCTTC
CAWSDQHYGYTF
>TRBJ2-7|TRBV6-2/TRBV6-3|NA|NA
TGTGCCAGCAGTACCCCGCCCCCTCGGGAGCAGTACTTC
CASSTPPPREQYF
>TRBJ2-7|TRBV5-8|NA|NA
TGTGCCAGCAGCGACCTCGGCCGGGCCGTGGTTCGCGAGCAGTACTTC
CASSDLGRAVVREQYF
>TRBJ1-3|TRBV11-2|NA|NA
TGTGCCAGCAGCTCCTTCGGGGCCTCTGGAAACACCATATATTTT
CASSSFGASGNTIYF
>TRBJ2-3|TRBV6-2/TRBV6-3|TRBD2|NA
TGTGCCAGCAGTTACGGAACTAGCGGGAAACACGTTACAGATACGCAGTATTTT
CASSYGTSGKHVTDTQYF
>TRBJ1-1|TRBV30|NA|NA
TGTGCCTGGAGTGACGTGGGGAACACTGAAGCTTTCTTT
CAWSDVGNTEAFF
>TRBJ2-7|TRBV11-3|TRBD2|NA
TGTGCCAGCAGCTTCCGGGGGGCCTACGAGCAGTACTTC
CASSFRGAYEQYF
>TRBJ2-3|TRBV6-4|NA|NA
TGTGCCAGCAGTGACGATCCCGGATTCACAGATACGCAGTATTTT
CASSDDPGFTDTQYF
>TRBJ2-7|TRBV21-1|NA|NA
TGTGCCAGCAGCAAAGTCACGCGGAACCGCTACGAGCAGTACTTC
CASSKVTRNRYEQYF
>TRBJ1-2|TRBV24-1|NA|NA
TGTGCCACCAGTGATTTGTATGGCTACACCTTC
CATSDLYGYTF
>TRBJ2-4|TRBV2|NA|once
TGTGCCAGCAGGACACGGGGGAACATTCAGTACTTC
CASRTRGNIQYF
>TRBJ2-5|TRBV2|TRBD2|few
TGTGCCAGCAGTGAAGATCTAGCGGGGGGTGAGACCCAGTACTTC
CASSEDLAGGETQYF
>TRBJ1-4|TRBV24-1|NA|NA
TGTGCCACCAGTGGCCCGGGAAATGAAAAACTGTTTTTT
CATSGPGNEKLFF
>TRBJ1-1|TRBV29-1|NA|NA
TGCAGCGCTAAAGGGACTGAAGCTTTCTTT
CSAKGTEAFF
>TRBJ2-1|TRBV7-3|TRBD2|NA
TGTGCCAGCAGCCCCCTTCTAGCGGGAGGGCGCAATGAGCAGTTCTTC
CASSPLLAGGRNEQFF
>TRBJ1-2|TRBV2|TRBD1|NA
TGTGCCAGCAGTGAAACTAGGACAGGGGGGTTTGGTGGCTACACCTTC
CASSETRTGGFGGYTF
>TRBJ1-1|TRBV5-4|TRBD1|NA
TGTGCCAGCAGCAGGGACAGTTTAAACACTGAAGCTTTCTTT
CASSRDSLNTEAFF
>TRBJ1-6|TRBV5-4|NA|few
TGTGCCAGCGGTGAACCTGGACGGACGGATAATTCACCCCTCCACTTT
CASGEPGRTDNSPLHF
>TRBJ1-3|TRBV7-9|NA|once
TGTGCCAGCAGCTTACCGTTCTGGGGCCAAGGCCGAAACGCCATATATTTT
CASSLPFWGQGRNAIYF
>TRBJ2-7|TRBV25-1|NA|NA
TGTGCCAGCAGCCCCACCGTTACCTACGAGCAGTACTTC
CASSPTVTYEQYF
>TRBJ2-1|TRBV7-2|NA|NA
TGTGCCAGCAGCCCGGACAGAGTCTCCTACAATGAGCAGTTCTTC
CASSPDRVSYNEQFF
>TRBJ1-2|TRBV27|NA|few
TGTGCCAGCAGTTTAGTAGGGGGGTATGGCTACACCTTC
CASSLVGGYGYTF
>TRBJ2-5|TRBV13|NA|NA
TGTGCCAGCAGCTTAAAACGGAAGACAGGTCAAGAGACCCAGTACTTC
CASSLKRKTGQETQYF
>TRBJ2-7|TRBV3-1/TRBV3-2|NA|NA
TGTGCCAGCAGCCACCTCGACTGGAGCTCCTACGAGCAGTACTTC
CASSHLDWSSYEQYF
>TRBJ2-2|TRBV5-1|TRBD2|NA
TGCGCCAGCCAGGGACTAGCGGGGGACCACACCGGGGAGCTGTTTTTT
CASQGLAGDHTGELFF
>TRBJ2-1|TRBV3-1/TRBV3-2|TRBD2|NA
TGTGCCAGCAGCCAAGAACAAGCGGGAGGGAGCCATGAGCAGTTCTTC
CASSQEQAGGSHEQFF
>TRBJ2-2|TRBV19|NA|NA
TGTGCCAGTAGTCTTGACTTGATTTCCGACACCGGGGAGCTGTTTTTT
CASSLDLISDTGELFF
>TRBJ1-4|TRBV6-2/TRBV6-3|NA|NA
TGTGCCAGCAGTTTAAGCAGGGGATCTAATGAAAAACTGTTTTTT
CASSLSRGSNEKLFF
>TRBJ2-1|TRBV7-2|TRBD2|NA
TGTGCCAGCAGCGTAACTAGCGGGATGTTCAATGAGCAGTTCTTC
CASSVTSGMFNEQFF
>TRBJ2-2|TRBV3-1/TRBV3-2|NA|NA
TGTGCCAGCAGCCACTATGATGTGGAGCTGTTTTTT
CASSHYDVELFF
>TRBJ2-3|TRBV28|NA|NA
TGTGCCAGCAGTTTAGGTCAACCAGATACGCAGTATTTT
CASSLGQPDTQYF
>TRBJ1-5|TRBV6-4|TRBD1|few
TGTGCCAGCAGTACAGGGGGGTCTCAGCCCCAGCATTTT
CASSTGGSQPQHF
>TRBJ1-2|TRBV3-1/TRBV3-2|NA|NA
TGTGCCAGCAGCCAAGCACGGATCCCTAGCTATGGCTACACCTTC
CASSQARIPSYGYTF
>TRBJ2-1|TRBV2|TRBD2|NA
TGTGCCAGCAGTGAATGGTCTAGCGGGATCGGCAATGAGCAGTTCTTC
CASSEWSSGIGNEQFF
>TRBJ1-5|TRBV7-8|NA|NA
TGTGCCAGCAGCTTAGCGGGGGGTCAGCCCCAGCATTTT
CASSLAGGQPQHF
>TRBJ2-2|TRBV24-1|NA|NA
TGTGCCACCAGTGAGGGGGGAAGCACCGGGGAGCTGTTTTTT
CATSEGGSTGELFF
>TRBJ2-1|TRBV4-3|TRBD2|NA
TGCGCCAGCAGCCAAGACCCGCTTCTAGCGGGAGGTTACCCCCATGAGCAGTTCTTC
CASSQDPLLAGGYPHEQFF
>TRBJ2-2|TRBV5-8|NA|NA
TGTGCCAGCAGCTTGGGAGACCTTCGTTCGGACGGGGAGCTGTTTTTT
CASSLGDLRSDGELFF
>TRBJ2-3|TRBV18|TRBD1|NA
TGTGCCAGCTCATCTGACAGGGTCACAGATACGCAGTATTTT
CASSSDRVTDTQYF
>TRBJ1-5|TRBV24-1|TRBD1|NA
TGTGCCACCAGTGATTGGACAGGGCCCCAGCATTTT
CATSDWTGPQHF
>TRBJ2-7|TRBV9|TRBD2|NA
TGTGCCAGCAGCGTAGGCTCTAGCGGGCCTTACGAGCAGTACTTC
CASSVGSSGPYEQYF
>TRBJ2-7|TRBV30|NA|once
TGTGCCTGGAGTCGAAGTTCCAGATACGAGCAGTACTTC
CAWSRSSRYEQYF
>TRBJ1-3|TRBV19|NA|NA
TGTGCCAGTAGTATAATTTGGAACACCATATATTTT
CASSIIWNTIYF
>TRBJ2-3|TRBV19|NA|NA
TGTGCCAGTAATGTCGGGCGTACAGATACGCAGTATTTT
CASNVGRTDTQYF
>TRBJ1-5|TRBV5-6|NA|NA
TGTGCCAGCAGCCCGGGGGGCGGGATCACCCCCCAGCATTTT
CASSPGGGITPQHF
>TRBJ2-5|TRBV5-4|NA|NA
TGTGCCAGCAGCTTGGTGGGTGTGGGGGGCCACCAAGAGACCCAGTACTTC
CASSLVGVGGHQETQYF
>TRBJ2-3|TRBV5-6|NA|NA
TGTGCCAGCAGCTCTGGCCCGTTTAGGACAGATACGCAGTATTTT
CASSSGPFRTDTQYF